This TCR beta chain derives from a study of shared clonotypes between healthy human individuals. Assay used: immunoSEQ multiplex PCR; TCRdb lists only in-frame clones, some missing. The repertoire has some 650,000 clones, roughly 97% of them found once; the top ten carry less than 0.065%. There are 17 residues in the CDR3. Trimming removed 1 base from V and 0 bases from J; junction bases left unmatched: 6. Germline CDR1 and CDR2: SGHAT and FQNNGV. The specimen sequenced was naive CD4+ T cells sorted from blood. Stated subset: CD45RA+ positively selected. The gene calls are TRBV11-2 and TRBJ2-7, with TRBD2 matching 10 bases. This TCR was recovered from a woman in her twenties or thirties in good health. The CDR3 region has the DNA TGTGCCAGCAGCTTAGGATGGCTAGCGGGAGCCTCCTACGAGCAGTACTTC. This gives the protein CASSLGWLAGASYEQYF.